Listed here are 15 T cell receptor beta chains from one sample, sequenced in a study of cytomegalovirus exposure and HLA in healthy donors. Amplification used 60 Vbeta primers and 13 Jbeta primers. Profiling relied on immunoSEQ multiplex PCR, and the TCRdb table lists in-frame clones only, not all of them. The sample lists 150,000 to 200,000 clones; roughly four fifths were seen once. The sequencing input was PBMCs. Every receptor here comes from a man aged 18 to 29 in good health and CMV-seronegative.

This chain uses TRBV5-1 with TRBJ2-5, with 7 bases identical to TRBD1. After removal of 4 bases from V and 3 bases from J, the junction contained 3 bases not matched to a gene. CDR1 SGHRS and CDR2 YFSETQ come from the germline V gene. There are 13 residues in the CDR3. The DNA of the CDR3 is TGCGCCAGCAGCCTCCAGGGGGAAGAGACCCAGTACTTC. This translates into CASSLQGEETQYF.

The chain joins TRBV5-8 to TRBJ2-3; TRBD2 might be the D (6 bases). The CDR3 covers 16 residues. Trimming removed 0 bases from V and 4 bases from J, with 15 bases in between. Germline assignment: CDR1 SGHTS and CDR2 YDEGEE. CDR3 residues: CASSLVTGAFSDTQYF. As DNA, the CDR3 is TGTGCCAGCAGCTTGGTGACGGGAGCGTTCTCAGATACGCAGTATTTT. The full variable domain, in which reference TRBV5-8 and TRBJ2-3 provide the parts outside the CDR3, is EAGVTQSPTHLIKTRGQQATLRCSPISGHTSVYWYQQALGLGLQFLLWYDEGEERNRGNFPPRFSGRQFPNYSSELNVNALELEDSALYLCASSLVTGAFSDTQYFGPGTRLTVL.

The chain is built from TRBV5-6 and TRBJ1-1, with 9 bases that match TRBD1. Per germline, CDR1 SGHDT and CDR2 YYEEEE. V gave up 4 bases and J gave up 1 base; unmatched junction bases: 8. The CDR3 is 16 residues long. DNA for the CDR3: TGTGCCAGCAGCCACGGGACAGGGCGCGGGAACACTGAAGCTTTCTTT. Translation: CASSHGTGRGNTEAFF.

The table lists this clone with a count of one. The chain has TRBV14 and TRBJ1-4; the D gene is possibly TRBD1 (5 bases). V dropped 3 bases and J dropped 2 bases, with 7 bases sitting between them. This CDR3 region has 14 residues. In germline, CDR1 is SGHDN, CDR2 FVKESK. The CDR3 DNA reads TGTGCCAGCAGCCACAGGGTTACTAATGAAAAACTGTTTTTT. It specifies CASSHRVTNEKLFF.

The chain joins TRBV11-2 to TRBJ2-1; D is possibly TRBD1 (5 bases). CDR1 SGHAT and CDR2 FQNNGV come from the germline V gene. The V end was cut by 3 bases, the J end by 0 bases, with 9 bases between. The length of the CDR3 is 15 residues. CDR3 region: CASSLDTSSYNEQFF. The CDR3 bases are TGTGCCAGCAGCTTGGACACCAGCTCCTACAATGAGCAGTTCTTC.

V usage is TRBV2 and J usage is TRBJ2-3; 7 positions agree with TRBD2. Losses at the gene ends were 6 bases for V and 9 bases for J; bases not matched to a gene: 12. The germline V gene encodes CDR1 SNHLY and CDR2 FYNNEI. The CDR3 is 14 amino acids. CDR3 in DNA: TGTGCCAGCAGGGGGGGGGTCGGACAATGGACGCAGTATTTT. The encoded protein is CASRGGVGQWTQYF.

The chain combines TRBV7-2 with TRBJ1-6; tentative D call: TRBD1 (5 bases). The CDR3 is 16 amino acids. Trimming took off 5 bases at V and 3 bases at J, with 14 bases between the two ends. Germline CDR1 is SGHTA and CDR2 is FQGNSA. The CDR3 loop reads CASSPAARVYNSPLHF. The CDR3 nucleotides are TGTGCCAGCAGCCCAGCCGCCAGGGTCTATAATTCACCCCTCCACTTT.

This clone is labeled medium-sized (0.01 to 0.1%). The chain is built from TRBV6-1 and TRBJ1-5, with 10 bases that match TRBD1. The CDR3 totals 15 residues. V lost 5 bases to trimming and J lost 6 bases; unmatched junction nucleotides: 7. The germline V gene has CDR1 MNHNS and CDR2 SASEGT. The CDR3 here is CASSPETGGFQPQHF. As DNA, the CDR3 is TGTGCCAGCAGTCCCGAGACAGGGGGCTTTCAGCCCCAGCATTTT.

The table lists this clone with a few counts. This chain joins TRBV29-1 and TRBJ2-1; possibly TRBD1 for D (6 bases). Trimming took off 7 bases at V and 5 bases at J, with 18 bases between the two ends. This CDR3 comprises 14 residues. Germline-derived CDR1 and CDR2 are SQVTM and ANQGSEA. The CDR3 loop reads CSGNRANGDNEQFF. The CDR3 DNA is TGCAGCGGTAACAGGGCTAATGGTGACAATGAGCAGTTCTTC.

The genes are TRBV7-8 and TRBJ1-6, with unresolved D. V lost 1 base, J lost 7 bases, and 11 bases lay in between. Germline CDR1 is SGHVS and CDR2 is FQNEAQ. The CDR3 has 15 amino acids. CDR3 bases: TGTGCCAGCAGCTTAGAAACAGTCCAAAATTCACCCCTCCACTTT. It yields the protein CASSLETVQNSPLHF.

The chain links TRBV9 to TRBJ2-6; 9 nucleotides align to TRBD1. Germline CDR1 is SGDLS and CDR2 is YYNGEE. The V gene end was trimmed by 3 bases and the J gene end by 0 bases; junction bases not matched to a gene: 7. The CDR3 has 18 amino acids. The CDR3 DNA sequence: TGTGCCAGCAGCGGAGGACAGGGGCCTTACTCTGGGGCCAACGTCCTGACTTTC. It encodes CASSGGQGPYSGANVLTF.

V and J are TRBV14 and TRBJ1-2; no definite D call. Germline V lookup: CDR1 SGHDN, CDR2 FVKESK. CDR3 length: 15 residues. V shed 0 bases and J shed 2 bases, with 10 bases lying between them. The CDR3 reads CASSQDQQRNYGYTF. Here the CDR3 DNA reads TGTGCCAGCAGCCAAGATCAACAGCGGAACTATGGCTACACCTTC. The full variable domain, rest sourced from reference TRBV14 and TRBJ1-2, is EAGVTQFPSHSVIEKGQTVTLRCDPISGHDNLYWYRRVMGKEIKFLLHFVKESKQDESGMPNNRFLAERTGGTYSTLKVQPAELEDSGVYFCASSQDQQRNYGYTFGSGTRLTVV.

The V gene is TRBV28, the J gene TRBJ2-5; tentatively, D is TRBD1 (6 bases). The CDR3 is made up of 14 amino acids. V dropped 5 bases and J dropped 7 bases, with 17 bases sitting between them. Germline V gene lookup returns CDR1 MDHEN and CDR2 SYDVKM. DNA of the CDR3: TGTGCCAGCAGTCCCGGGACACCCCTCGGGACCCAGTACTTC. It specifies CASSPGTPLGTQYF.

In this sample, this clone turned up once. The chain has TRBV4-3 and TRBJ1-1, with D possibly being TRBD1 (6 bases). V was clipped by 4 bases and J by 5 bases, with 17 bases between them. The CDR3 contains 15 residues. Germline CDR1 and CDR2: LGHNA and YSLEER. DNA of the CDR3: TGCGCCAGCAGCCTCCTCACAGGGAGGGGTACTGAAGCTTTCTTT. Residues: CASSLLTGRGTEAFF.

The chain carries TRBV6-1 and TRBJ2-5, with D perhaps TRBD2 (5 bases). Germline CDR1 reads MNHNS; CDR2 reads SASEGT. Trimming took 11 bases from V and 5 from J, leaving 18 bases between them. The CDR3 covers 13 residues. This CDR3 is CALHTGLGETQYF. The CDR3 DNA follows: TGTGCCCTTCATACCGGACTTGGGGAGACCCAGTACTTC.